Listed below are T cell receptor beta chains from one sample, sequenced in a study of cytomegalovirus exposure and HLA in healthy donors. The protocol was immunoSEQ multiplex PCR, while the TCRdb copy is restricted to in-frame clones and leaves out a portion. The table includes roughly 330,000 clones, about 90% detected once. Source material: PBMCs. These receptors all stem from a woman between 25 and 40 years old in good health and CMV-seropositive. The CDR3 runs from the conserved cysteine through the conserved F or W. Fields, in order: CDR3 protein, CDR3 DNA, V gene, clone size, D gene, J gene. The D gene is left open where the match is weak. A clone size is listed for some rows: how often the clone was seen (once, few, many), or a class if it is expanded.

CASSLRGTAYEQYF | TGTGCCAGCAGCTTAAGGGGTACAGCCTACGAGCAGTACTTC | TRBV7-2 | . | . | TRBJ2-7
CASSSRGIAGGKYF | TGTGCCAGCAGCTCCCGCGGGATAGCGGGGGGGAAGTACTTC | TRBV7-2 | . | TRBD2 | TRBJ2-5
CASSYYSDSSYEQYF | TGTGCCAGCAGTTACTATTCGGACAGCTCCTACGAGCAGTACTTC | TRBV6-5 | . | . | TRBJ2-7
CASCTSLSGNTIYF | TGTGCCAGCTGTACGTCGCTCTCTGGAAACACCATATATTTT | TRBV18 | . | . | TRBJ1-3
CASSTGQGGGYTF | TGTGCCAGCAGCACGGGACAGGGGGGTGGCTACACCTTC | TRBV28 | . | TRBD1 | TRBJ1-2
CASSFGRSGGYTF | TGTGCCAGCAGCTTCGGCCGGTCCGGTGGCTACACCTTC | TRBV11-2 | . | . | TRBJ1-2
CASSLQTRGLDTQYF | TGTGCCAGCAGCTTGCAAACTAGAGGGTTAGATACGCAGTATTTT | TRBV5-6 | . | . | TRBJ2-3
CASSLLAGGSETQYF | TGTGCCAGCAGCTTACTAGCGGGGGGATCGGAGACCCAGTACTTC | TRBV7-7 | . | TRBD2 | TRBJ2-5
CATSSRLAGKGEQYF | TGTGCCACCAGCAGTAGACTAGCGGGAAAGGGCGAGCAGTACTTC | TRBV15 | . | TRBD2 | TRBJ2-7
CASRPTSGRVYEQYF | TGTGCCAGCAGGCCCACTAGCGGGAGGGTTTACGAGCAGTACTTC | TRBV28 | . | TRBD2 | TRBJ2-7
CASSWEGCYGYTF | TGTGCCAGCAGTTGGGAGGGCTGCTATGGCTACACCTTC | TRBV27 | . | . | TRBJ1-2
CASRRSGTGNSPLHF | TGTGCCAGCAGGCGCTCCGGGACAGGGAATTCACCCCTCCACTTT | TRBV13 | few | TRBD1 | TRBJ1-6
CSVVTGTGELFF | TGCAGCGTCGTGACAGGGACCGGGGAGCTGTTTTTT | TRBV29-1 | . | TRBD1 | TRBJ2-2
CASSGSGGNQPQHF | TGTGCCAGTAGTGGCAGCGGGGGCAATCAGCCCCAGCATTTT | TRBV19 | . | . | TRBJ1-5
CASSLAQGEAYEQYF | TGTGCCAGCAGTTTGGCCCAGGGGGAAGCCTACGAGCAGTACTTC | TRBV27 | . | TRBD1 | TRBJ2-7
CASSEAGLPNGGQYF | TGTGCCAGCAGCGAAGCAGGCTTACCCAATGGCGGGCAGTACTTC | TRBV6-1 | . | . | TRBJ2-7
CAWSVLGETQYF | TGTGCCTGGAGTGTATTAGGCGAGACCCAGTACTTC | TRBV30 | . | . | TRBJ2-5